The table lists the clone carrying this T cell receptor beta chain with many counts. Its antigen is not identified. Source study methods: Building a distant-metastasis classifier for papillary thyroid cancer drew on CDR3 differences across clinicopathological groups. TCRdb ran MiXCR on the PCR reads. Here the V and J calls rest on TCRdb's processing, not on the authors' analysis. The sample includes about 16,000 clones, approximately 30% of them seen just once. This sample was included in a study of metastatic and nonmetastatic thyroid tumors. Study as a whole: Patients with malignant and benign thyroid disease provided blood and tumor or nodule tissue, whose repertoires were compared. Study-wide results and caveats: Significantly higher TCR beta diversity was reportedly seen in malignant thyroid tumors than benign nodules, in blood and tumor.

Nobody among the patients had been given any treatment before thyroid surgery. V lost 7 bases, J lost 3 bases, and 9 bases stayed unmatched. Germline V gene lookup returns CDR1 SGHRS and CDR2 YFSETQ. The CDR3 is 14 amino acids. The sequencing input was tumor tissue. The J gene is TRBJ1-1, the V gene TRBV5-1; TRBD1 agrees at 7 bases. The receptor was isolated from a female donor with papillary thyroid cancer or a benign thyroid nodule (not recorded which). Some clones in this sample may be carry-over from other donors' samples. CDR3 sequence reads: CASVGFTGDTEAFF. As DNA, the CDR3 is TGCGCCAGCGTTGGATTTACAGGGGACACTGAAGCTTTCTTT.